One sample yielded the 7 T cell receptor beta chains listed below, sequenced in a study of T cell changes during pregnancy in multiple sclerosis. This table comes from immunoSEQ multiplex PCR, and its TCRdb copy is limited to in-frame clones, with some not included. The sample has around 31,000 clones, about 87% seen once. Sample: CD8+ T cells from peripheral blood mononuclear cells, taken in the first trimester of pregnancy. These receptors originate from a female donor with multiple sclerosis, enrolled in a pregnancy study.

V gene TRBV6-5 combines with J gene TRBJ2-7; TRBD1 is a possible D gene (6 bases). V gave up 11 bases and J gave up 4 bases, with 12 bases separating them. Germline CDR1 is MNHEY and CDR2 is SVGAGI. The CDR3 loop spans 11 amino acids. The chain's CDR3 is CASGEIYEQYF. The CDR3 bases are TGTGCCTCAGGGGAAATATACGAGCAGTACTTC.

This chain links TRBV4-1 with TRBJ1-4, with D hard to call. This CDR3 spans 15 amino acids. V gave up 4 bases and J gave up 2 bases, with 11 bases separating them. Germline CDR1 MGHRA, CDR2 YSYEKL. The CDR3 is CASSPYAGTNEKLFF. The CDR3 nucleotides read TGCGCCAGCAGCCCGTACGCCGGGACTAATGAAAAACTGTTTTTT.

The chain has TRBV7-8 and TRBJ1-4; TRBD1 might be the D (5 bases). There are 16 residues in the CDR3. Deletions cut 3 bases from V and 10 bases from J, with 21 bases between. CDR1 is SGHVS and CDR2 is FQNEAQ in the germline V gene. Here the CDR3 reads CASSFSQGEVFGKLFF. The CDR3 DNA reads TGTGCCAGCAGCTTTTCGCAGGGCGAAGTCTTTGGAAAACTGTTTTTT.

V usage is TRBV27 and J usage is TRBJ2-7; D perhaps matches TRBD1 (5 bases). The V end was cut by 3 bases, the J end by 3 bases, with 12 bases between. Germline CDR1 reads MNHEY; CDR2 reads SMNVEV (reference sequence). The CDR3 loop spans 14 amino acids. Written as DNA, the CDR3 is TGTGCCAGCAGTTTGGGCAGGGATCTCTACGAGCAGTACTTC. It translates to CASSLGRDLYEQYF.

This clone was detected a few times. This rearrangement joins TRBV13 to TRBJ1-1; the D gene is possibly TRBD1 (6 bases). Trimming removed 5 bases at V and 0 bases at J, with 16 bases between. Germline lookup yields CDR1 PRHDT and CDR2 FYEKMQ (reference sequence). This CDR3 has 16 amino acids. The CDR3 sequence: CASSLSAGVVNTEAFF. DNA of the CDR3: TGTGCCAGCAGCCTCTCCGCAGGGGTTGTGAACACTGAAGCTTTCTTT.

The chain carries TRBV6-1 and TRBJ2-5, with TRBD1 matching over 9 bases. From germline, CDR1 is MNHNS and CDR2 SASEGT. CDR3 length equals 15 residues. J gave up 5 bases and V 1 base, and 5 bases lay outside the gene matches. CDR3 loop: CASSEVETGGETQYF. The CDR3 DNA reads TGTGCCAGCAGTGAAGTCGAGACAGGGGGGGAGACCCAGTACTTC.

The rearrangement links TRBV27 to TRBJ1-6; TRBD1 might be the D (6 bases). Trimming shortened V by 5 bases and J by 3 bases, and 14 bases separated the two germline ends. Germline V CDR1 and CDR2: MNHEY, SMNVEV (reference sequence). This CDR3 is built from 16 residues. CDR3 amino acids: CASSPWGQGYNSPLHF. CDR3 nucleotide sequence: TGTGCCAGCAGTCCGTGGGGGCAGGGCTATAATTCACCCCTCCACTTT.